This TCR beta chain was profiled in a study of long-term antiretroviral therapy in people with HIV. The immunoSEQ assay was v3.0, run at survey level. Some clones are missing from TCRdb's copy, which holds only in-frame ones; the method was immunoSEQ multiplex PCR. The data show about 43,000 clones, with around nine tenths seen just once and approximately 5.3% held by the top ten. Per the germline V gene, CDR1 is SGHVT and CDR2 is SQSDAQ. Unmatched junction bases numbered 13, after V lost 5 bases and J lost 4 bases. The CDR3 is 16 residues long. This receptor was obtained from a woman between 50 and 59 years old with HIV. The chain recombines TRBV7-4 with TRBJ2-7, with 8 bases matching TRBD2. Specimen: unsorted PBMCs, collected 0.1 years before starting antiretroviral therapy. This CDR3 is CASSLPFGGAGYEQYF. CDR3 DNA: TGTGCCAGCAGCCTACCCTTCGGGGGGGCTGGGTACGAGCAGTACTTC.